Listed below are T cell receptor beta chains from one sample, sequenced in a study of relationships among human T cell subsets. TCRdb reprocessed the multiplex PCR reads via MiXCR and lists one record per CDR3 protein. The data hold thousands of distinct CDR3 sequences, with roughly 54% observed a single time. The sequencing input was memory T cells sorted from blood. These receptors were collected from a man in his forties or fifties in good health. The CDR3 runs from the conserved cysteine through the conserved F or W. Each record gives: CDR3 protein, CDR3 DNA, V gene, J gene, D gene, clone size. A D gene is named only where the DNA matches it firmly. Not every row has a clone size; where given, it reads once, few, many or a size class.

CDR3: CSARDSNPLAGLDNEQFF
DNA: TGCAGTGCTAGAGATTCGAACCCTCTAGCGGGACTTGACAATGAGCAGTTCTTC
V: TRBV20-1
J: TRBJ2-1
D: TRBD2
size: NA

CDR3: CSVGRPFGTGELFF
DNA: TGCAGCGTTGGACGCCCCTTTGGAACCGGGGAGCTGTTTTTT
V: TRBV29-1
J: TRBJ2-2
D: NA
size: NA

CDR3: CASKRGGTSEAFF
DNA: TGTGCCAGCAAAAGGGGGGGAACAAGTGAAGCTTTCTTT
V: TRBV6-1
J: TRBJ1-1
D: NA
size: NA

CDR3: CASGGQGEAKNIQYF
DNA: TGTGCCAGCGGTGGACAGGGGGAAGCCAAAAACATTCAGTACTTC
V: TRBV2
J: TRBJ2-4
D: TRBD1
size: NA

CDR3: CASGLTSTDTQYF
DNA: TGCGCCAGTGGACTAACGAGCACAGATACGCAGTATTTT
V: TRBV5-1
J: TRBJ2-3
D: NA
size: few

CDR3: CASSPRTVSYEQYF
DNA: TGTGCCAGCAGCCCTCGGACAGTTTCCTACGAGCAGTACTTC
V: TRBV7-6
J: TRBJ2-7
D: NA
size: NA

CDR3: CASSLRGSGGGQNIQYF
DNA: TGTGCCAGCAGCTTGCGGGGATCCGGCGGAGGACAAAACATTCAGTACTTC
V: TRBV5-1
J: TRBJ2-4
D: NA
size: NA

CDR3: CASRTGDTEAFF
DNA: TGCGCCAGTAGAACAGGGGACACTGAAGCTTTCTTT
V: TRBV5-1
J: TRBJ1-1
D: TRBD1
size: few

CDR3: CASSLGSGGGQPQHF
DNA: TGTGCCAGCAGCTTAGGATCTGGGGGGGGCCAGCCCCAGCATTTT
V: TRBV11-2
J: TRBJ1-5
D: NA
size: few

CDR3: CSARGTSGRAGEQFF
DNA: TGCAGCGCCCGAGGGACTAGCGGGAGGGCCGGTGAGCAGTTCTTC
V: TRBV29-1
J: TRBJ2-1
D: TRBD2
size: medium-sized

CDR3: CAISGERWETDTQYF
DNA: TGTGCCATCAGTGGTGAAAGGTGGGAAACAGATACGCAGTATTTT
V: TRBV10-3
J: TRBJ2-3
D: NA
size: NA

CDR3: CSGIKGTDTQYF
DNA: TGCAGCGGAATAAAGGGCACAGATACGCAGTATTTT
V: TRBV29-1
J: TRBJ2-3
D: NA
size: few

CDR3: CASSSTGGGEQFF
DNA: TGTGCCAGCAGTTCGACAGGGGGCGGTGAGCAGTTCTTC
V: TRBV27
J: TRBJ2-1
D: TRBD1
size: few

CDR3: CASSPSGGRDTQYF
DNA: TGTGCCAGTAGTCCCTCCGGCGGACGAGATACGCAGTATTTT
V: TRBV19
J: TRBJ2-3
D: NA
size: NA

CDR3: CAWIPGLAGFDTQYF
DNA: TGTGCCTGGATTCCGGGACTAGCGGGGTTCGATACGCAGTATTTT
V: TRBV30
J: TRBJ2-3
D: TRBD2
size: few

CDR3: CSVEEPGGPGDTQYF
DNA: TGCAGCGTTGAGGAACCAGGGGGCCCCGGAGATACGCAGTATTTT
V: TRBV29-1
J: TRBJ2-3
D: TRBD1
size: NA

CDR3: CASSILGPRIDEQFF
DNA: TGTGCCAGCAGCATACTGGGCCCAAGAATCGATGAGCAGTTCTTC
V: TRBV7-2
J: TRBJ2-1
D: NA
size: NA

CDR3: CSALKETQYF
DNA: TGCAGTGCTCTCAAAGAGACCCAGTACTTC
V: TRBV20-1
J: TRBJ2-5
D: NA
size: NA

CDR3: CASTTSGSSYEQYF
DNA: TGCGCCAGCACTACTAGCGGGAGCTCCTACGAGCAGTACTTC
V: TRBV10-2
J: TRBJ2-7
D: TRBD2
size: NA

CDR3: CASSHRDSQFF
DNA: TGTGCCAGCAGCCACCGGGACTCGCAGTTCTTC
V: TRBV12-3/TRBV12-4
J: TRBJ2-1
D: NA
size: NA

CDR3: CAISETATNEKLFF
DNA: TGTGCCATCAGTGAAACGGCAACTAATGAAAAACTGTTTTTT
V: TRBV10-3
J: TRBJ1-4
D: NA
size: NA

CDR3: CASRGQGADTQYF
DNA: TGTGCCAGCAGGGGACAGGGAGCAGATACGCAGTATTTT
V: TRBV6-5
J: TRBJ2-3
D: TRBD1
size: NA

CDR3: CATHGARAQETQYF
DNA: TGTGCCACTCACGGGGCCAGAGCCCAAGAGACCCAGTACTTC
V: TRBV10-3
J: TRBJ2-5
D: NA
size: NA

CDR3: CASSLVAGSLTGELFF
DNA: TGTGCCAGCAGCTTAGTAGCGGGCTCTTTGACCGGGGAGCTGTTTTTT
V: TRBV11-2
J: TRBJ2-2
D: TRBD2
size: NA

CDR3: CASSFSAGDQPQHF
DNA: TGTGCCAGCAGTTTTTCGGCAGGGGATCAGCCCCAGCATTTT
V: TRBV27
J: TRBJ1-5
D: NA
size: NA

CDR3: CSASDGQSTEKLFF
DNA: TGCAGTGCTAGCGACGGACAGAGCACTGAAAAACTGTTTTTT
V: TRBV20-1
J: TRBJ1-4
D: NA
size: NA

CDR3: CASANRQGGEAFF
DNA: TGTGCCAGCGCCAACCGACAAGGCGGTGAAGCTTTCTTT
V: TRBV6-5
J: TRBJ1-1
D: NA
size: NA

CDR3: CASSTTSGGTYEQYF
DNA: TGTGCCAGCAGTACGACTAGCGGGGGAACCTACGAGCAGTACTTC
V: TRBV6-6
J: TRBJ2-7
D: TRBD2
size: NA

CDR3: CASSPRVGGYTF
DNA: TGTGCCAGCAGCCCTCGTGTGGGCGGCTACACCTTC
V: TRBV27
J: TRBJ1-2
D: NA
size: NA

CDR3: CAWGFGTANQETQYF
DNA: TGTGCCTGGGGTTTTGGGACAGCGAACCAAGAGACCCAGTACTTC
V: TRBV30
J: TRBJ2-5
D: TRBD1
size: NA

CDR3: CASSGTSSGEQFF
DNA: TGTGCCAGCAGTGGTACTTCGAGCGGCGAGCAGTTCTTC
V: TRBV28
J: TRBJ2-1
D: NA
size: few

CDR3: CASSLAPSANTEAFF
DNA: TGTGCCAGCAGCTTAGCGCCCTCAGCGAACACTGAAGCTTTCTTT
V: TRBV7-8
J: TRBJ1-1
D: NA
size: few

CDR3: CSANSGGYNEQFF
DNA: TGCAGCGCAAATAGCGGGGGGTACAATGAGCAGTTCTTC
V: TRBV29-1
J: TRBJ2-1
D: TRBD2
size: NA

CDR3: CASSEQDAANIQYF
DNA: TGTGCCAGCAGTGAACAGGATGCGGCAAACATTCAGTACTTC
V: TRBV6-1
J: TRBJ2-4
D: NA
size: NA

CDR3: CASSLGTFPDTQYF
DNA: TGTGCCAGCAGCTTAGGCACCTTCCCAGATACGCAGTATTTT
V: TRBV11-2
J: TRBJ2-3
D: NA
size: medium-sized

CDR3: CSARARDRGYNEQLF
DNA: TGCAGTGCTAGAGCCCGGGACAGGGGCTACAATGAGCAGCTCTTC
V: TRBV20-1
J: TRBJ2-1
D: TRBD1
size: few

CDR3: CASSLAGQGSYEQYF
DNA: TGTGCCAGCAGCTTAGCGGGTCAGGGATCGTACGAGCAGTACTTC
V: TRBV11-2
J: TRBJ2-7
D: NA
size: once

CDR3: CASSRRTSGSTDTQYF
DNA: TGTGCCAGCAGCCGACGGACTAGCGGGAGCACAGATACGCAGTATTTT
V: TRBV5-6
J: TRBJ2-3
D: TRBD2
size: NA

CDR3: CSARGGNSNQPQHF
DNA: TGCAGTGCTCGCGGGGGCAATAGCAATCAGCCCCAGCATTTT
V: TRBV20-1
J: TRBJ1-5
D: NA
size: NA

CDR3: CASSLYETSGRGFF
DNA: TGTGCCAGCAGCTTGTATGAGACTAGCGGGAGGGGATTCTTC
V: TRBV5-8
J: TRBJ2-1
D: TRBD2
size: NA

CDR3: CASSLVGYGYTF
DNA: TGTGCCAGCAGCTTGGTGGGTTATGGCTACACCTTC
V: TRBV5-8
J: TRBJ1-2
D: NA
size: NA

CDR3: CASSRGRDGNFEAFF
DNA: TGTGCCAGCAGTAGAGGCCGGGACGGGAATTTCGAAGCTTTCTTT
V: TRBV28
J: TRBJ1-1
D: NA
size: NA

CDR3: CSVLDRGPNNEQFF
DNA: TGCAGCGTCTTGGACAGGGGTCCCAACAATGAGCAGTTCTTC
V: TRBV29-1
J: TRBJ2-1
D: TRBD1
size: once

CDR3: CSALRTSGGTEQYF
DNA: TGCAGTGCTCTTAGGACTAGCGGGGGGACCGAGCAGTACTTC
V: TRBV20-1
J: TRBJ2-7
D: TRBD2
size: NA

CDR3: CSVTGGAGNTIYF
DNA: TGCAGCGTAACAGGGGGCGCCGGAAACACCATATATTTT
V: TRBV29-1
J: TRBJ1-3
D: TRBD1
size: NA

CDR3: CATGTGGGNQPQHF
DNA: TGTGCCACCGGGACAGGGGGAGGCAATCAGCCCCAGCATTTT
V: TRBV10-3
J: TRBJ1-5
D: TRBD1
size: NA

CDR3: CSAREGPNEQFF
DNA: TGCAGTGCTAGAGAGGGACCCAATGAGCAGTTCTTC
V: TRBV20-1
J: TRBJ2-1
D: NA
size: NA

CDR3: CASSQDGSGVYSYEQYF
DNA: TGCGCCAGCAGCCAAGACGGTAGCGGGGTTTATTCCTACGAGCAGTACTTC
V: TRBV4-1
J: TRBJ2-7
D: TRBD2
size: NA

CDR3: CSARDPGSHEQFF
DNA: TGCAGTGCTAGAGATCCGGGGAGCCATGAGCAGTTCTTC
V: TRBV20-1
J: TRBJ2-1
D: NA
size: NA

CDR3: CASSGGPDEKLFF
DNA: TGTGCCAGCAGCGGGGGACCCGATGAAAAACTGTTTTTT
V: TRBV11-2
J: TRBJ1-4
D: NA
size: NA

CDR3: CASNPTGQGRETQYF
DNA: TGCGCCAGCAACCCGACAGGGCAGGGCAGGGAGACCCAGTACTTC
V: TRBV5-1
J: TRBJ2-5
D: TRBD1
size: NA

CDR3: CASTPGSRNQPQHF
DNA: TGTGCCAGCACCCCGGGGTCTAGAAATCAGCCCCAGCATTTT
V: TRBV28
J: TRBJ1-5
D: NA
size: NA

CDR3: CSAAWGQGRTEAFF
DNA: TGCAGTGCAGCATGGGGACAGGGGAGGACTGAAGCTTTCTTT
V: TRBV20-1
J: TRBJ1-1
D: TRBD1
size: few

CDR3: CASSRAITTIEETQYF
DNA: TGTGCCAGCAGCAGGGCAATTACTACGATCGAGGAGACCCAGTACTTC
V: TRBV13
J: TRBJ2-5
D: NA
size: NA

CDR3: CASSSLSGTRPDTQYF
DNA: TGTGCCAGCAGTAGTCTAAGCGGGACCAGGCCAGATACGCAGTATTTT
V: TRBV27
J: TRBJ2-3
D: TRBD2
size: NA